This T cell receptor beta chain was sequenced during a study of blood T cells in healthy people across ages. Study results and limitations: A roughly linear fall in TCR beta diversity per million T cells was seen with increasing age. The long-lived group displayed more naive CD4+ cells, plus higher diversity, than the aged donors did.

The CDR3 runs 14 residues. Germline CDR1 is SEHNR and CDR2 is FQNEAQ (reference sequence). J was trimmed by 3 bases and V by 7 bases; bases with no gene match: 7. Through a sample-barcoded 5' primer and a J-beta primer mix, a second PCR was run for roughly 7 to 12 cycles. TCRdb reanalysed the 5' RACE reads using MiXCR and keeps one entry per CDR3 protein. This table has over 1,500,000 distinct CDR3 sequences, about 39% appearing once. This clonotype was observed a few times. Its antigen is still unknown. The gene calls are TRBV7-9 and TRBJ2-7; TRBD1 aligns across 9 bases. The sequence derives from a human donor in good health. Sequencing was done on a sample of blood. CDR3 residues: CASTTGTGHYEQYF. In DNA form, the CDR3 reads TGTGCCAGCACCACAGGGACAGGGCACTACGAGCAGTACTTC.